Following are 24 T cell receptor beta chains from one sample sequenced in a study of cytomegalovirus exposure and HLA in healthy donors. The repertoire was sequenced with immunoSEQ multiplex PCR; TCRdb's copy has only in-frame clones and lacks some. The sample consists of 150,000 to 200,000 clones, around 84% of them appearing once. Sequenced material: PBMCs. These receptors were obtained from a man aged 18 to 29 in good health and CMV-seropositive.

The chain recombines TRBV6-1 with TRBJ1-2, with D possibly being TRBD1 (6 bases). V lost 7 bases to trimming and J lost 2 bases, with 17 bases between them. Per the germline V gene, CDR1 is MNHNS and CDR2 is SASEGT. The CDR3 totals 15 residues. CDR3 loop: CASNPRGGANYGYTF. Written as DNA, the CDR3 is TGTGCCAGCAACCCGAGGGGGGGGGCGAACTATGGCTACACCTTC.

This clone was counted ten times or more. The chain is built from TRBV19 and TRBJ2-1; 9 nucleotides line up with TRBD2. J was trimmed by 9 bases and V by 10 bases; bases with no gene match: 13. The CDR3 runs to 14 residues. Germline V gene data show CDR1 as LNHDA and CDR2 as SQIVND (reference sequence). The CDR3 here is CATKSAGGPREQFF. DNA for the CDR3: TGTGCCACAAAATCGGCGGGAGGGCCTCGTGAGCAGTTCTTC.

The CDR3 sequence: CASSLTSGRAQVYNEQFF. For the CDR3, the DNA is TGTGCCAGCAGCTTGACTAGCGGGAGGGCCCAGGTCTACAATGAGCAGTTCTTC. The V gene is TRBV13, the J gene TRBJ2-1, with 14 bases lining up with TRBD2. The trim removed 3 bases at V and 3 bases at J, leaving 7 bases unmatched. The CDR3 extends over 18 amino acids. The V gene's germline CDR1 is PRHDT and CDR2 FYEKMQ (reference sequence).

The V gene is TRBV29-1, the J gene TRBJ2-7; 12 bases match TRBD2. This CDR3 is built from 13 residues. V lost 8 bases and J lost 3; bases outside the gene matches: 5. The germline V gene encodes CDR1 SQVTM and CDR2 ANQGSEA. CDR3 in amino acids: CSTRLAGVYEQYF. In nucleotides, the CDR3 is TGCAGCACCCGACTAGCGGGAGTCTACGAGCAGTACTTC.

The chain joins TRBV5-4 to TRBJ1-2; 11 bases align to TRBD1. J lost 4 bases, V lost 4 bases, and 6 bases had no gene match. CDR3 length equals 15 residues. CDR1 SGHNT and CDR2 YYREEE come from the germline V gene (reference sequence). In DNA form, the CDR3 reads TGTGCCAGCAGCGGAGAGGACAGGGGGCGCTATGGCTACACCTTC. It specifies CASSGEDRGRYGYTF. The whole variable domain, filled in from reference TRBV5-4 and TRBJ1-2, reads ETGVTQSPTHLIKTRGQQVTLRCSSQSGHNTVSWYQQALGQGPQFIFQYYREEENGRGNFPPRFSGLQFPNYSSELNVNALELDDSALYLCASSGEDRGRYGYTFGSGTRLTVV.

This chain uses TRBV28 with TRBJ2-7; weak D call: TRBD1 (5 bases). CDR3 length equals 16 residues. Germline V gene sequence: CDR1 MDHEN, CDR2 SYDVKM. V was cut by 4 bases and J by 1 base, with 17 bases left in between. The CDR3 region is CASSSTRQGPSYEQYF. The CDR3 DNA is TGTGCCAGCAGTTCCACCAGGCAGGGCCCTTCCTACGAGCAGTACTTC.

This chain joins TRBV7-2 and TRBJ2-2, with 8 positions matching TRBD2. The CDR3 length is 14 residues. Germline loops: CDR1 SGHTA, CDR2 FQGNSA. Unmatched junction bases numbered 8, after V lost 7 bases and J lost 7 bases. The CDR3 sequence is CASTDSGIHGELFF. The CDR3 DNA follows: TGTGCCAGCACCGATAGCGGGATCCACGGGGAGCTGTTTTTT.

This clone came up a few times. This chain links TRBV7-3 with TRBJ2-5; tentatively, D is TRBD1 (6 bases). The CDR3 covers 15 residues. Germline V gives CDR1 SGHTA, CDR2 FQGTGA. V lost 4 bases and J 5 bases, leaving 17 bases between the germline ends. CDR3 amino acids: CASSSYGQNGETQYF. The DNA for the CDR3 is TGTGCCAGCAGCTCCTATGGACAGAATGGGGAGACCCAGTACTTC.

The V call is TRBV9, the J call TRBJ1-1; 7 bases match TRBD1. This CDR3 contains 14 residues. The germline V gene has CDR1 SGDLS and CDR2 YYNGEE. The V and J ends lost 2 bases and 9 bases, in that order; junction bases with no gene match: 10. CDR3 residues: CASSVNDREGKAFF. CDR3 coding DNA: TGTGCCAGCAGCGTCAATGACAGGGAAGGAAAAGCTTTCTTT. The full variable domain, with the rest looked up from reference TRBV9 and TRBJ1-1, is DSGVTQTPKHLITATGQRVTLRCSPRSGDLSVYWYQQSLDQGLQFLIQYYNGEERAKGNILERFSAQQFPDLHSELNLSSLELGDSALYFCASSVNDREGKAFFGQGTRLTVV.

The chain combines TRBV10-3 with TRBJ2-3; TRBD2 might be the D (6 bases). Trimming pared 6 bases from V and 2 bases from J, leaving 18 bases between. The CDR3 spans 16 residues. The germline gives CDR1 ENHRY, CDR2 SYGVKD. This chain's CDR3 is CAIRAMNSGPTDTQYF. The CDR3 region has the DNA TGTGCCATCAGGGCCATGAATAGCGGACCCACAGATACGCAGTATTTT.

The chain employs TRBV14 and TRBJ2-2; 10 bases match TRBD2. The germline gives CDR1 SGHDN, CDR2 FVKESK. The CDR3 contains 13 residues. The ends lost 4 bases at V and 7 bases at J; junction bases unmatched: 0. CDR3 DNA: TGTGCCAGCAGCCGACTAGCGGGCGGGGAGCTGTTTTTT. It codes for CASSRLAGGELFF. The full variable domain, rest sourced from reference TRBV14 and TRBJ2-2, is EAGVTQFPSHSVIEKGQTVTLRCDPISGHDNLYWYRRVMGKEIKFLLHFVKESKQDESGMPNNRFLAERTGGTYSTLKVQPAELEDSGVYFCASSRLAGGELFFGEGSRLTVL.

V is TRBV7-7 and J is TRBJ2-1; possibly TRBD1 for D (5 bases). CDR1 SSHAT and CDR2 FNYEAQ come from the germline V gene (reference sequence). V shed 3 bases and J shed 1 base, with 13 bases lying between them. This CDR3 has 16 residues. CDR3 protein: CASSLRPGLSYNEQFF. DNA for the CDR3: TGTGCCAGCAGCTTGAGGCCAGGGCTATCCTACAATGAGCAGTTCTTC.

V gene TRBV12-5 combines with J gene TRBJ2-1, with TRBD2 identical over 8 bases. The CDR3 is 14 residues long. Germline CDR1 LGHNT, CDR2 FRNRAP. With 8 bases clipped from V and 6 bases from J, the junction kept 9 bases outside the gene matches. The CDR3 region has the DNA TGTGCTAGTCAAATAGCGGGAATCTCCAATGAGCAGTTCTTC. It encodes CASQIAGISNEQFF. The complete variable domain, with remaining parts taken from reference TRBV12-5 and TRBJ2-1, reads DARVTQTPRHKVTEMGQEVTMRCQPILGHNTVFWYRQTMMQGLELLAYFRNRAPLDDSGMPKDRFSAEMPDATLATLKIQPSEPRDSAVYFCASQIAGISNEQFFGPGTRLTVL.

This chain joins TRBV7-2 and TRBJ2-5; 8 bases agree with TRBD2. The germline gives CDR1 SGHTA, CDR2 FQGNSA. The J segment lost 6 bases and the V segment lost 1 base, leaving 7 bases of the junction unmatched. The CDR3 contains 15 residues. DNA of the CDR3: TGTGCCAGCAGCTTAGGAGCGGGAGAAGGAAAGACCCAGTACTTC. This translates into CASSLGAGEGKTQYF.

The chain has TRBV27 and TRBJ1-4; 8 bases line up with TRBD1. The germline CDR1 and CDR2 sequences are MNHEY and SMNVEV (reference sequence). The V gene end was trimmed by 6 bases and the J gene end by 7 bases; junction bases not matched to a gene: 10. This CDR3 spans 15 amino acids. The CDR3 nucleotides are TGTGCCAGCAGGCACAGACAGGGGATCGGTGAAAAACTGTTTTTT. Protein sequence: CASRHRQGIGEKLFF.

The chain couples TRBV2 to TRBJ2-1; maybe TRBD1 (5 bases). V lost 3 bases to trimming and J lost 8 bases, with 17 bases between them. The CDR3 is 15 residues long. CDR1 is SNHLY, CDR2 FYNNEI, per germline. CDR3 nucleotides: TGTGCCAGCAGTGACCCTCGACAGCTCAATGATGAGCAGTTCTTC. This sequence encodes CASSDPRQLNDEQFF.

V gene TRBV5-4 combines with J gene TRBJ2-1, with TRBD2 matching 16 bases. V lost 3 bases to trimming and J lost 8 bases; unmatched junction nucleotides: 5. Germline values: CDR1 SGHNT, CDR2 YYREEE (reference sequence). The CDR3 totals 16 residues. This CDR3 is CASSSPGLAGGYEQFF. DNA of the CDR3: TGTGCCAGCAGCTCCCCGGGACTAGCGGGAGGGTATGAGCAGTTCTTC.

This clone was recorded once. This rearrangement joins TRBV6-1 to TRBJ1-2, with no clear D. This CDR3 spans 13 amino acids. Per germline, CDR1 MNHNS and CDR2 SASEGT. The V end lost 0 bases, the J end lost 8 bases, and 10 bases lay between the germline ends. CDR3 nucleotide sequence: TGTGCCAGCAGTGAAGCGACCTCGGGGGGCTACACCTTC. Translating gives CASSEATSGGYTF.

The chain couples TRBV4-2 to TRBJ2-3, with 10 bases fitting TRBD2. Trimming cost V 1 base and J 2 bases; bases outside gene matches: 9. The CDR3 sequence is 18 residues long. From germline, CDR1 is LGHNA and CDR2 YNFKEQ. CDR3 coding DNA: TGTGCCAGCAGCCAAGGGGGTGGGACTAGCGCCACCACAGATACGCAGTATTTT. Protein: CASSQGGGTSATTDTQYF.

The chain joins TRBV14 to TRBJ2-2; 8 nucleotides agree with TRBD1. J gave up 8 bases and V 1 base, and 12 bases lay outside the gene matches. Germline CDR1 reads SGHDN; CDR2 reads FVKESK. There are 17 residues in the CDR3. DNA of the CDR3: TGTGCCAGCAGCCAAGGTTCGGACAGGGATTTATCGGGGGAGCTGTTTTTT. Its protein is CASSQGSDRDLSGELFF.

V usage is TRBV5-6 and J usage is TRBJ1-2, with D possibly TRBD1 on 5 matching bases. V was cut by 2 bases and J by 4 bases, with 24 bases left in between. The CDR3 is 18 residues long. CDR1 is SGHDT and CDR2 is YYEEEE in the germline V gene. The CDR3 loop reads CASSFRRDGGALGYGYTF. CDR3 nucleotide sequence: TGTGCCAGCAGCTTTCGAAGGGACGGGGGAGCGCTGGGCTATGGCTACACCTTC.

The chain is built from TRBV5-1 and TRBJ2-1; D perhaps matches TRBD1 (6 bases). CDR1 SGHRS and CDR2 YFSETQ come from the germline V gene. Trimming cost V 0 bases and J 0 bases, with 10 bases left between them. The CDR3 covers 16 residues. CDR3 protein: CASSLVAGASYNEQFF. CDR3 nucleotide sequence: TGCGCCAGCAGCTTGGTAGCAGGGGCCTCCTACAATGAGCAGTTCTTC. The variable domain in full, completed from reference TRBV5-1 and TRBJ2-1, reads KAGVTQTPRYLIKTRGQQVTLSCSPISGHRSVSWYQQTPGQGLQFLFEYFSETQRNKGNFPGRFSGRQFSNSRSEMNVSTLELGDSALYLCASSLVAGASYNEQFFGPGTRLTVL.

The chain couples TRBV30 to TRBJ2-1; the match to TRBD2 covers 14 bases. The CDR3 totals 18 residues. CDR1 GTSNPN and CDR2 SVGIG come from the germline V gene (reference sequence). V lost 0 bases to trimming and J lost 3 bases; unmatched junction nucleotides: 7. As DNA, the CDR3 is TGTGCCTGGAGTGTCTTCGACGGGACTAGCGGGAGCTACAATGAGCAGTTCTTC. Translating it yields CAWSVFDGTSGSYNEQFF.

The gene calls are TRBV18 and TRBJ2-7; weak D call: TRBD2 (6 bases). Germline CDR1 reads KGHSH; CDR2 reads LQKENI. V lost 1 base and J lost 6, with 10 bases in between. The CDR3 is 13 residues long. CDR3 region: CASSPLGSREQYF. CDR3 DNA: TGTGCCAGCTCACCACTCGGGAGTCGCGAGCAGTACTTC. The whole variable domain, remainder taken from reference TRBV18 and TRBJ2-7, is NAGVMQNPRHLVRRRGQEARLRCSPMKGHSHVYWYRQLPEEGLKFMVYLQKENIIDESGMPKERFSAEFPKEGPSILRIQQVVRGDSAAYFCASSPLGSREQYFGPGTRLTVT.